This T cell receptor beta chain is drawn from a study of T-cell reconstitution after alpha-beta-depleted transplantation in children. Study conclusions and caveats: For some patients, TCRbeta diversity was high at day 60 because of recipient T cells and thymic progenitors that survived. When one year had passed after transplant, most T-cell counts and diversity came from newly produced T cells.

This clonotype was counted a few times. What it recognizes is unknown. TCRbeta library construction was performed incorporating unique molecular identifiers. TCRdb used MiXCR to reprocess the PCR reads, holding one entry per CDR3 protein. The data contain fewer than 450,000 distinct CDR3 sequences, around 15% of them singletons. Trimming took 5 bases from V and 6 from J; bases not matched to a gene: 15. The CDR3 sequence is 17 residues long. The germline CDR1 and CDR2 sequences are MNHNS and SASEGT. The receptor was derived from a male patient between 2 and 15 years old who had a stem cell transplant for acute lymphoblastic leukemia, so the T cells may come from the graft donor. The sequences come from PBMCs, mostly from graft donor cells, collected 360 days after TCRalphabeta/CD19-depleted stem cell transplant. The V and J genes are TRBV6-1 and TRBJ2-2, with 7 bases matching TRBD1. CDR3 nucleotides: TGTGCCAGCAGTAAACTCCTCACAGGGGTATCTTCCGGGGAGCTGTTTTTT. This gives the protein CASSKLLTGVSSGELFF.